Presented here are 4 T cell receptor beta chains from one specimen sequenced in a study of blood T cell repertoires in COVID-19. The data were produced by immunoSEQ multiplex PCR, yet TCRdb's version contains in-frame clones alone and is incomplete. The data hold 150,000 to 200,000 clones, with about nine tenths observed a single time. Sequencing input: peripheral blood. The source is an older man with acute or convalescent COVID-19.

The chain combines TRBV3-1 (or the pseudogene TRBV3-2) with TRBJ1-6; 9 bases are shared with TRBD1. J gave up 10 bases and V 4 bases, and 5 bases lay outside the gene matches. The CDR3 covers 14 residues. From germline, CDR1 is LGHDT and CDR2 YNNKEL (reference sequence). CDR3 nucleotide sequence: TGTGCCAGCAGCCTGACAGGGGGGAGCTCACCCCTCCACTTT. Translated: CASSLTGGSSPLHF.

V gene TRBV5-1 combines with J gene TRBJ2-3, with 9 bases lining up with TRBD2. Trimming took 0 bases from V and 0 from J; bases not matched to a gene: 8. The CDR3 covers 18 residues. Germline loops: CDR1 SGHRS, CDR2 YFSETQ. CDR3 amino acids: CASSLVAGGPFSTDTQYF. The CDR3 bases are TGCGCCAGCAGCTTGGTGGCGGGAGGGCCCTTTAGCACAGATACGCAGTATTTT.

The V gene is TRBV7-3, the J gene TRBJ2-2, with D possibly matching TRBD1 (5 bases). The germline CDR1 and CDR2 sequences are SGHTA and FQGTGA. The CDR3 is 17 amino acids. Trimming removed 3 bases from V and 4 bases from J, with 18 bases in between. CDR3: CASSFLGGQGGTGELFF. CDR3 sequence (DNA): TGTGCCAGCAGCTTTCTAGGTGGGCAGGGTGGCACCGGGGAGCTGTTTTTT.

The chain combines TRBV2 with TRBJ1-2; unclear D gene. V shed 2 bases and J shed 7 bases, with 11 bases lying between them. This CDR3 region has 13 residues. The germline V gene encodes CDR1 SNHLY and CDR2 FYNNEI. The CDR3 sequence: CASSESRYIGYTF. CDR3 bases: TGTGCCAGCAGTGAAAGCAGGTATATTGGCTACACCTTC.